What follows are 22 T cell receptor beta chains derived from one specimen sequenced in a study of response to subunit inactivated influenza vaccine. TCRdb reprocessed the RT-PCR reads via MiXCR and lists one record per CDR3 protein. In the table there are 550,000 to 800,000 distinct CDR3 sequences, approximately 14% of which are singletons. Here the sequenced sample was PBMCs from blood, taken about 11 days after vaccination. All receptors derive from a man in his forties or fifties who received an inactivated influenza vaccine.

The gene calls are TRBV11-1 and TRBJ2-7; 11 nucleotides align to TRBD1. V was clipped by 5 bases and J by 3 bases; unmatched bases: 6. This CDR3 is 15 amino acids long. Germline CDR1 SGHAT, CDR2 FQDESV (reference sequence). CDR3: CASSASGTGGYEQYF. Written as DNA, the CDR3 is TGTGCCAGCAGCGCTTCCGGGACAGGGGGCTACGAGCAGTACTTC.

Comments on this clonotype: A much larger clone lies a single base off, so this may be a read error. The genes are TRBV12-3 or TRBV12-4 and TRBJ2-7; tentative D call: TRBD1 (6 bases). The CDR3 is 14 residues long. CDR3 sequence reads: CASSLEGHYYKQYF. The CDR3 DNA follows: TGTGCCAGCAGTTTAGAGGGACACTACTACAAGCAGTACTTC.

The chain employs TRBV4-2 and TRBJ1-1; D is ambiguous. With 0 bases removed from V and 3 bases from J, the gap between germline ends came to 11 bases. This CDR3 is 15 amino acids long. In germline, CDR1 is LGHNA, CDR2 YNFKEQ. The CDR3 DNA is TGTGCCAGCAGCCAAGAAGTATCCGTGGACACTGAAGCTTTCTTT. Protein product: CASSQEVSVDTEAFF.

This clonotype was counted at least ten times. This chain's CDR3 is CASSPYAGGSDGELFF. The CDR3, as DNA: TGTGCCAGCAGCCCCTACGCGGGAGGCAGCGACGGGGAGCTGTTTTTT. The V call is TRBV4-2, the J call TRBJ2-2; 8 bases are shared with TRBD2. The CDR3 is 16 amino acids. J was trimmed by 7 bases and V by 4 bases; bases with no gene match: 11. CDR1 and CDR2 (germline): LGHNA, YNFKEQ.

The V gene is TRBV12-3 or TRBV12-4, the J gene TRBJ1-1; no clear D gene. Trimming shortened V by 2 bases and J by 8 bases, and 6 bases separated the two germline ends. The CDR3 is made up of 11 amino acids. CDR3 nucleotides: TGTGCCAGCAGTTTATCCCCCGAAGCTTTCTTT. Translated, it gives CASSLSPEAFF.

The chain couples TRBV20-1 to TRBJ2-3, with 7 bases fitting TRBD1. With 5 bases clipped from V and 5 bases from J, the junction kept 10 bases outside the gene matches. Germline CDR1 is DFQATT and CDR2 is SNEGSKA (reference sequence). The CDR3 totals 14 residues. The CDR3 protein is CSAAQTGAGDTQYF. The CDR3 nucleotides are TGCAGTGCTGCACAAACAGGGGCGGGAGATACGCAGTATTTT.

This chain joins TRBV9 and TRBJ1-1; 9 nucleotides match TRBD1. The trim removed 3 bases at V and 8 bases at J, leaving 5 bases unmatched. The CDR3 has 13 amino acids. Germline V gives CDR1 SGDLS, CDR2 YYNGEE. The CDR3, as DNA: TGTGCCAGCAGCGCCGGACAGGGGTCAGAAGCTTTCTTT. It is translated as CASSAGQGSEAFF.

This clonotype was counted a few times. This chain joins TRBV3-1 and TRBJ2-2; 10 bases are a match to TRBD2. The CDR3 is 14 amino acids. Germline V CDR1 and CDR2: LGHDT, YNNKEL (reference sequence). V was pared by 6 bases and J by 4 bases, with 2 bases of the junction left unmatched. CDR3 DNA: TGTGCCAGCAGACCTAGCGGGAGCACCGGGGAGCTGTTTTTT. This codes for CASRPSGSTGELFF.

This chain connects TRBV7-2 to TRBJ2-7; D is possibly TRBD2 (5 bases). CDR1 is SGHTA, CDR2 FQGNSA, per germline. This CDR3 has 15 amino acids. V was trimmed by 6 bases and J by 0 bases, leaving 15 bases between them. In DNA form, the CDR3 reads TGTGCCAGCAGTTTCGGACTTACCAACTCCTACGAGCAGTACTTC. The encoded protein is CASSFGLTNSYEQYF.

The CDR3 DNA is TGTGCCAGCAGTTCCGCCGGGGCAGAAGAGACCCAGTACTTC. Translation gives CASSSAGAEETQYF. The chain recombines TRBV6-2 or TRBV6-3 with TRBJ2-5, with D perhaps given as TRBD1 or TRBD2 (5 bases each). CDR1 and CDR2 from the germline V gene are MNHEY and SVGEGT. The V end was cut by 4 bases, the J end by 3 bases, with 12 bases between. CDR3 length equals 14 residues.

This sequence joins TRBV7-2 and TRBJ2-3, with 11 bases aligning to TRBD2. CDR1 is SGHTA, CDR2 FQGNSA, per germline. The CDR3 covers 15 residues. The ends lost 2 bases at V and 3 bases at J; junction bases unmatched: 1. As DNA, the CDR3 is TGTGCCAGCAGCTTAAGACTAGCGGGGACAGATACGCAGTATTTT. This gives the protein CASSLRLAGTDTQYF.

This rearrangement joins TRBV12-3 or TRBV12-4 to TRBJ2-2; either TRBD1 or TRBD2 may supply D (7 bases each). V lost 5 bases to trimming and J lost 5 bases, with 15 bases between them. The CDR3 is 15 amino acids. CDR3 protein: CASSIRQGGTGELFF. Here the CDR3 DNA reads TGTGCCAGCAGTATTAGACAGGGAGGGACCGGGGAGCTGTTTTTT.

This chain joins TRBV5-1 and TRBJ1-1; no definite D call. V dropped 4 bases and J dropped 0 bases, with 13 bases sitting between them. CDR1 and CDR2 (germline): SGHRS, YFSETQ. There are 15 residues in the CDR3. This CDR3 reads CASSPTEWLNTEAFF. The CDR3, as DNA: TGCGCCAGCAGCCCCACCGAGTGGTTGAACACTGAAGCTTTCTTT. Full variable domain (remainder filled in from reference TRBV5-1 and TRBJ1-1): KAGVTQTPRYLIKTRGQQVTLSCSPISGHRSVSWYQQTPGQGLQFLFEYFSETQRNKGNFPGRFSGRQFSNSRSEMNVSTLELGDSALYLCASSPTEWLNTEAFFGQGTRLTVV.

This clonotype showed up many times. The chain carries TRBV30 and TRBJ2-7; D is undetermined. The CDR3 covers 15 residues. Germline loops: CDR1 GTSNPN, CDR2 SVGIG (reference sequence). V was clipped by 4 bases and J by 2 bases, with 18 bases between them. Here the CDR3 DNA reads TGTGCCTGGAACGTCGGCAGCTTTCCCGCCTACGAGCAGTACTTC. Translating gives CAWNVGSFPAYEQYF.

This clonotype showed up many times. This sequence joins TRBV12-3 or TRBV12-4 and TRBJ1-5, with TRBD1 identical over 7 bases. The ends lost 8 bases at V and 6 bases at J; junction bases unmatched: 1. This CDR3 region has 11 residues. In nucleotides, the CDR3 is TGTGCCAGCCAGGGGGGTCAGCCCCAGCATTTT. Translated: CASQGGQPQHF.

This clonotype was seen a handful of times. This rearrangement joins TRBV12-3 or TRBV12-4 to TRBJ1-5; D remains unclear. V dropped 6 bases and J dropped 9 bases, with 12 bases sitting between them. The CDR3 covers 12 residues. CDR3 coding DNA: TGTGCCAGCAGCTCGATGGTCCCGCCCCAGCATTTT. Its translation: CASSSMVPPQHF.

This clonotype was counted only a few times. V usage is TRBV20-1 and J usage is TRBJ1-3; D unclear. Trimming took off 1 base at V and 0 bases at J, with 10 bases between the two ends. The CDR3 runs to 15 residues. Germline values: CDR1 DFQATT, CDR2 SNEGSKA (reference sequence). CDR3 loop: CSARADAYSGNTIYF. The DNA of the CDR3 is TGCAGTGCTAGAGCGGACGCCTACTCTGGAAACACCATATATTTT.

The chain has TRBV5-1 and TRBJ2-7; 7 positions agree with TRBD1. After removal of 7 bases from V and 2 bases from J, the junction contained 6 bases not matched to a gene. CDR3 length: 13 residues. CDR1 is SGHRS, CDR2 YFSETQ, per germline. The CDR3 region has the DNA TGCGCCAGCGCTCCGGACAGGCCCTACGAGCAGTACTTC. It yields the protein CASAPDRPYEQYF. The full variable domain, with the rest looked up from reference TRBV5-1 and TRBJ2-7, is KAGVTQTPRYLIKTRGQQVTLSCSPISGHRSVSWYQQTPGQGLQFLFEYFSETQRNKGNFPGRFSGRQFSNSRSEMNVSTLELGDSALYLCASAPDRPYEQYFGPGTRLTVT.

This clonotype was observed a handful of times. In DNA, the CDR3 is TGTGCCAGCAGCCCCTGGACTAGCGGGAGCGTTAGTGAGCAGTACTTC. Its protein is CASSPWTSGSVSEQYF. The chain carries TRBV7-8 and TRBJ2-7, with 13 bases identical to TRBD2. The CDR3 covers 16 residues. V gave up 5 bases and J gave up 7 bases; unmatched junction bases: 11. The germline CDR1 and CDR2 sequences are SGHVS and FQNEAQ.

This clonotype was seen at least ten times. J is TRBJ2-3 and V is TRBV5-1; weak D call: TRBD1 (5 bases). The CDR3 sequence is 16 residues long. V was shortened by 0 bases and J by 4 bases, with 15 bases between the two germline ends. From germline, CDR1 is SGHRS and CDR2 YFSETQ. The CDR3 sequence: CASSLELGRASDTQYF. The CDR3 DNA reads as TGCGCCAGCAGCTTGGAGCTGGGCAGGGCCTCAGATACGCAGTATTTT.

This clonotype was detected only a few times. The chain employs TRBV6-1 and TRBJ2-5, with 9 bases that match TRBD1. Germline CDR1 MNHNS, CDR2 SASEGT. J lost 5 bases, V lost 5 bases, and 9 bases had no gene match. The CDR3 is 15 residues long. CDR3 loop: CASSTNRGRGETQYF. The DNA for the CDR3 is TGTGCCAGCAGTACGAACAGGGGGCGTGGGGAGACCCAGTACTTC.

CDR3 sequence: CASSLPYDTQYF. In nucleotides, the CDR3 is TGTGCCAGCTCACTCCCCTACGATACGCAGTATTTT. The V call is TRBV18, the J call TRBJ2-3, with unresolved D. Trimming removed 4 bases from V and 6 bases from J, with 8 bases in between. CDR3 size: 12 residues. In germline, CDR1 is KGHSH, CDR2 LQKENI.